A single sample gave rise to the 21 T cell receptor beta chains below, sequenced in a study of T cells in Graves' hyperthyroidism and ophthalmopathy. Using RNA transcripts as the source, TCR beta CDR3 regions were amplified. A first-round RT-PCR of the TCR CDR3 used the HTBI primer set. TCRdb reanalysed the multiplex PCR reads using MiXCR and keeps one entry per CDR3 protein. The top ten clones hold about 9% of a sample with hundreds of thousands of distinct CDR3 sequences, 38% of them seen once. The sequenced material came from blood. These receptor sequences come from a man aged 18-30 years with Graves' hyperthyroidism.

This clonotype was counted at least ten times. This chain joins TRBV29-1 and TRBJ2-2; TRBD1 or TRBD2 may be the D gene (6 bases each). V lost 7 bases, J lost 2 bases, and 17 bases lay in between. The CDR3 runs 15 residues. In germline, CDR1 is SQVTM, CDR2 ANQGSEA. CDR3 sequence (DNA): TGCAGCGGGATGGGGGCTAGCGAAAACACCGGGGAGCTGTTTTTT. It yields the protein CSGMGASENTGELFF.

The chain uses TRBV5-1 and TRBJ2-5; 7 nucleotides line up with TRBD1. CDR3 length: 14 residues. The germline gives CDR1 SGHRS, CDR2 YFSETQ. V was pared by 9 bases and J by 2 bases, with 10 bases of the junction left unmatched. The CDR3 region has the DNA TGCGCCACCGGACCGGGACAGTTTCAAGAGACCCAGTACTTC. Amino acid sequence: CATGPGQFQETQYF.

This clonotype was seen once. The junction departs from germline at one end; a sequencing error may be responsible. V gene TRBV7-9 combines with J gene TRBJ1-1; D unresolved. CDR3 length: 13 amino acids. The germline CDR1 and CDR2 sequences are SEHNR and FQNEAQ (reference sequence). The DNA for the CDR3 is TGTGCCAGCAGCTTAACCTGGAACACTGAAGCTCTCTTT. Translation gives CASSLTWNTEALF.

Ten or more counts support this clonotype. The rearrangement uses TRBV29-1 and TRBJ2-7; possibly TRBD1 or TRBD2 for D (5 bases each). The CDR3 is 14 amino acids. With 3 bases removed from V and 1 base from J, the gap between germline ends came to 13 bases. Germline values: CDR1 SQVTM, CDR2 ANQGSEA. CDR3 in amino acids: CSVELARESYEQYF. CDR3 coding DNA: TGCAGCGTTGAGCTGGCCAGGGAGTCCTACGAGCAGTACTTC.

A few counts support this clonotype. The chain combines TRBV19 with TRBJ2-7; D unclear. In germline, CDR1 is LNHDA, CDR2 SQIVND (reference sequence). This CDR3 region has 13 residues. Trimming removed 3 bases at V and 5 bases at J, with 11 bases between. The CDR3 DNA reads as TGTGCCAGTAGTATGAGCCGGGCGGACGAGCAGTACTTC. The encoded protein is CASSMSRADEQYF.

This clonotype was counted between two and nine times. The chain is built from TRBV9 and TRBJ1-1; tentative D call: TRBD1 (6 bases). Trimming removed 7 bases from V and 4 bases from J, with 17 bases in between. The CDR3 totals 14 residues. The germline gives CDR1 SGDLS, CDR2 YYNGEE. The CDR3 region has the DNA TGTGCCAGCTCCCTACCAGCCAGGGGCACTGAAGCTTTCTTT. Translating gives CASSLPARGTEAFF.

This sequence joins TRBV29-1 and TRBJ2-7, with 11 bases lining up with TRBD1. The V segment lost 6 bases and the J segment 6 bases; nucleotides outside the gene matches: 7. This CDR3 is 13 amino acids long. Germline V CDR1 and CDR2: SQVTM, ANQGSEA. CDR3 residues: CSVGTGGKGEQYF. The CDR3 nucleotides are TGCAGCGTCGGGACAGGGGGTAAAGGCGAGCAGTACTTC.

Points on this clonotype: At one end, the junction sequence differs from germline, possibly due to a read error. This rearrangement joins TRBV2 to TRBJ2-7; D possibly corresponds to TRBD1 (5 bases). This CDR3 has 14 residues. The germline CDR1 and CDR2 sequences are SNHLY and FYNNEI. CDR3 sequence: CAGSDGHLSYEQYF. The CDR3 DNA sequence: TGTGCCGGCAGTGACGGACACCTCTCCTACGAGCAGTACTTC.

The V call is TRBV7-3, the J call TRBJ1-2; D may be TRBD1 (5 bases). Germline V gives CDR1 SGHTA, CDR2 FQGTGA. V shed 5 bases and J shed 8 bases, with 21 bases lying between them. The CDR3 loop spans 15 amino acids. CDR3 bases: TGTGCCAGCAGCCAAGCCGGGACGGCGGACTTGGGCTACACCTTC. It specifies CASSQAGTADLGYTF.

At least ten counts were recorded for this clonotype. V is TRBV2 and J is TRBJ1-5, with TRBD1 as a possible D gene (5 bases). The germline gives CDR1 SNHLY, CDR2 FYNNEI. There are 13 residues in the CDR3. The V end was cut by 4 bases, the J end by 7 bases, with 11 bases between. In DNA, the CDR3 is TGTGCCAGCAGTGCCCTAGGGGAACAGCCCCAGCATTTT. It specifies CASSALGEQPQHF.

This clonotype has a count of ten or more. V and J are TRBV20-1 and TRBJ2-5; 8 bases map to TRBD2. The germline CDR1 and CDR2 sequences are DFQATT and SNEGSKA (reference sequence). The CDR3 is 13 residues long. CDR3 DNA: TGCAGCACAATGACGGGAGGGGGAGAGACCCAGTACTTC. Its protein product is CSTMTGGGETQYF.

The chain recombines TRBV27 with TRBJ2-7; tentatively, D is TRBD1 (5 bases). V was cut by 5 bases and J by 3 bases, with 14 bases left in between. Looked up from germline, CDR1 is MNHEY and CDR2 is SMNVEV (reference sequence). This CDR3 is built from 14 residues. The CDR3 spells CASSPQTAFYEQYF. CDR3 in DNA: TGTGCCAGCAGTCCTCAGACAGCGTTCTACGAGCAGTACTTC.

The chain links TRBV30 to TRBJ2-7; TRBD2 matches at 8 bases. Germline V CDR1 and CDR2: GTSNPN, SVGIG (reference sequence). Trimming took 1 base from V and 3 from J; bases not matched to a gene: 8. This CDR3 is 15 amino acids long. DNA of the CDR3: TGTGCCTGGAGTGAAAGCGGGAGCCCTTTCTACGAGCAGTACTTC. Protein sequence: CAWSESGSPFYEQYF. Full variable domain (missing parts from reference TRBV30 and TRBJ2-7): SQTIHQWPATLVQPVGSPLSLECTVEGTSNPNLYWYRQAAGRGLQLLFYSVGIGQISSEVPQNLSASRPQDRQFILSSKKLLLSDSGFYLCAWSESGSPFYEQYFGPGTRLTVT.

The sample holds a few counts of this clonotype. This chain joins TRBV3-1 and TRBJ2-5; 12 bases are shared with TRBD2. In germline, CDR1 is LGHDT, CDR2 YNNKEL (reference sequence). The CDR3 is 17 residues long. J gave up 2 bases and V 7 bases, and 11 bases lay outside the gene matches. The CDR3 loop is CASIGLAGSSAQETQYF. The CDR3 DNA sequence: TGTGCCAGCATCGGACTAGCGGGGAGTTCCGCTCAAGAGACCCAGTACTTC.

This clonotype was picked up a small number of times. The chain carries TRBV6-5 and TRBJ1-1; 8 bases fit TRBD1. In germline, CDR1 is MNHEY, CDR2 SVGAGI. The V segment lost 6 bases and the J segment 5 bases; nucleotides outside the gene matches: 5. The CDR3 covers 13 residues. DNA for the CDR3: TGTGCCAGCAGGCAGGGGGCTAGGACTGAAGCTTTCTTT. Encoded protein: CASRQGARTEAFF.

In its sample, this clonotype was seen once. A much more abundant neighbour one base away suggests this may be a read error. The CDR3 protein is CSVEDDGDSVGETQYF. CDR3 nucleotides: TGCAGCGTTGAAGATGATGGTGACTCCGTCGGGGAGACCCAGTACTTC. The V and J genes are TRBV29-1 and TRBJ2-5; D gene unclear. This CDR3 has 16 residues. The germline gives CDR1 SQVTM, CDR2 ANQGSEA. Trimming stripped 0 bases from V and 5 bases from J, with 19 bases between. Full variable domain (outside the CDR3, taken from reference TRBV29-1 and TRBJ2-5): SAVISQKPSRDICQRGTSLTIQCQVDSQVTMMFWYRQQPGQSLTLIATANQGSEATYESGFVIDKFPISRPNLTFSTLTVSNMSPEDSSIYLCSVEDDGDSVGETQYFGPGTRLLVL.

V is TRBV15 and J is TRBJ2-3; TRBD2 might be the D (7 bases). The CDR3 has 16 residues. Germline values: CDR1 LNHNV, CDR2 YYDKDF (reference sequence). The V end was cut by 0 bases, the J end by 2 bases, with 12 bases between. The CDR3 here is CATSREGGGTTDTQYF. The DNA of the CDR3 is TGTGCCACCAGCAGAGAAGGGGGGGGGACCACAGATACGCAGTATTTT. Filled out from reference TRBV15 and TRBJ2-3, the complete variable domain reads DAMVIQNPRYQVTQFGKPVTLSCSQTLNHNVMYWYQQKSSQAPKLLFHYYDKDFNNEADTPDNFQSRRPNTSFCFLDIRSPGLGDTAMYLCATSREGGGTTDTQYFGPGTRLTVL.

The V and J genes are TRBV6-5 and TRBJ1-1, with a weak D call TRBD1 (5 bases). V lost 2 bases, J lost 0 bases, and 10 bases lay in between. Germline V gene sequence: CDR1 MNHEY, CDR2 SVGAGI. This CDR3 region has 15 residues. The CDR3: CASSYDAGMNTEAFF. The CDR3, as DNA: TGTGCCAGCAGTTACGATGCAGGGATGAACACTGAAGCTTTCTTT.

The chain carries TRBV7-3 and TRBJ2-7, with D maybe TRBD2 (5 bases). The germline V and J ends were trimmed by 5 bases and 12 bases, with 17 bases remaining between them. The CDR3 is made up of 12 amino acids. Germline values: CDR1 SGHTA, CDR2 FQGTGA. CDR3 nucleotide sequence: TGTGCCAGCAGCCCCGTGGTGGGAGTCCGGTACTTC. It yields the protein CASSPVVGVRYF. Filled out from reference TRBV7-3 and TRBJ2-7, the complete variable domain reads GAGVSQTPSNKVTEKGKYVELRCDPISGHTALYWYRQSLGQGPEFLIYFQGTGAADDSGLPNDRFFAVRPEGSVSTLKIQRTERGDSAVYLCASSPVVGVRYFGPGTRLTVT.

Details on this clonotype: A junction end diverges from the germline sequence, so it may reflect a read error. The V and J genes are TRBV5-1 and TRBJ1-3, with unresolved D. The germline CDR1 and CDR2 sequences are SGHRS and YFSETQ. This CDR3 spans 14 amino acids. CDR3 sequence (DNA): TGCGCCAGCAGCCCCGCGGGCTCTGGAAACAACATATATTTT. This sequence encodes CASSPAGSGNNIYF.

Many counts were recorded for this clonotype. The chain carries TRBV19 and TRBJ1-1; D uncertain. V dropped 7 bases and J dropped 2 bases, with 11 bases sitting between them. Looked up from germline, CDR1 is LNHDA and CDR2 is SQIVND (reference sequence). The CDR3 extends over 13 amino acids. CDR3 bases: TGTGCCAGTACATGGACGGATAACACTGAAGCTTTCTTT. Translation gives CASTWTDNTEAFF.